The source of this T cell receptor beta chain is a study of T cells after yellow fever vaccination (dated by TCRdb to between 2018 and 2020). For the study in its entirety: The SMART-Seq v4 Ultra Low Input RNA kit was used to prepare libraries from fractions with low cell numbers. To track T-cell clones before and after primary and booster YFV17D yellow fever vaccination, bulk TCR alpha and beta repertoires were sequenced longitudinally. Two healthy male donors made up the cohort, one aged 18 to 30 years and the other aged 30 to 40 years. Blood was collected at multiple timepoints before and after primary and secondary immunization, and bulk PBMC replicates and cell subsets were isolated. Overall results and qualifications from the work: After the booster, most clones that had expanded after primary vaccination were detected again (over 95% of CD4 and 70% to 90% of CD8), suggesting broad maintenance of memory. A small share of clonotypes was detected in both CD4 and CD8 compartments, with the overlap likely arising from convergent recombination. The study included only two donors, which limits how far the findings can be generalized. FACS-sorted repertoires could contain abundant contaminating clonotypes from the bulk population, so computational filtering was required. Compared with the primary T-cell response, the secondary T-cell response was weaker but faster, peaking on day 5 rather than day 15.

Ten or more counts support this clonotype. Its antigen specificity is not known. Base qualities are not provided; no much larger clone lies one nucleotide away. Interpreted using the paper, the treatment or condition label stands for: live attenuated yellow fever vaccine strain. A standard Ficoll-Paque protocol was used to isolate PBMCs from peripheral blood. CD4 and CD8 T-cell fractions were isolated with Dynabeads CD4 and CD8 positive selection kits. RNA was extracted with TriZol from bulk PBMCs, CD4 and CD8 fractions, and dextramer-positive and dextramer-negative fractions. The germline V gene encodes CDR1 MNHEY and CDR2 SVGAGI. Including the terminal cysteine and phenylalanine, the CDR3 comprises 16 residues. The kept DNA is CDR3 alone, 48 bases in frame from the first base. Trimming costs V 1 base and J 6 bases, and their ends lie 15 bases apart. TCR cDNA was synthesized by 5'RACE template switching, which introduced a universal primer site and unique molecular identifiers. Priming of cDNA synthesis was performed from both the TCR alpha and TCR beta constant segments. Library amplification involved two PCR steps, and the second step added sample barcodes and sequencing adapters. Sequencing of libraries was performed on Illumina HiSeq 2500 (2x100 bp) or NovaSeq (2x150 bp). Per the authors' processing: Demultiplexing of reads and collapsing into UMI consensus sequences were performed with MIGEC, and V(D)J alignment was carried out with MiXCR. Vaccine-responding clonotypes were identified with edgeR using replicate PBMC samples, with FDR below 0.01 and a log2 fold change above 5 up to day 15 being required. Bulk clonotypes were assigned CD4 or CD8 identity according to which sequenced CD4 or CD8 repertoire held them at higher abundance. TCRdb's own reprocessing of the public reads used fastp at Q25 and MiXCR and kept productive beta chains. Rows matching on CDR3 protein sequence are summarized as one entry with the most common DNA and genes. These V and J calls are TCRdb output, not the study's own analysis. Within this sample are about 160,000 distinct CDR3 sequences, with 6% to 7.5% of them counted one time only. 2.5% to 3% of the sample is taken by the ten largest.

This TCR derives from a man aged 18 to 35 who received the YFV17D yellow fever vaccine. The chain links TRBV6-5 with TRBJ2-2; the D gene assignment is ambiguous. The source material was CD4+ T cells sorted from PBMCs, sampled 5 days after the first yellow fever vaccination. The CDR3 sequence is CASSYYVNTSPGELFF. The DNA sequence follows: TGTGCCAGCAGTTACTACGTGAACACCAGCCCCGGGGAGCTGTTTTTT.